This TCR beta chain was sequenced for a study of graft-versus-host responses after intestinal transplantation. Study details: Those transplanted obtained multivisceral, liver-intestinal, or isolated intestinal grafts.

Germline lookup yields CDR1 SNHLY and CDR2 FYNNEI. Trimming stripped 7 bases from V and 6 bases from J, with 19 bases between. CDR3 size: 14 residues. Sequencing used immunoSEQ multiplex PCR; TCRdb keeps in-frame clones, though not all of them. The sample holds tens of thousands of clones; approximately 92% are singletons and the top ten take 5.9%. This TCR came from a human patient who received an intestinal transplant, so some T cells may come from the graft donor. The chain is built from TRBV2 and TRBJ2-7, with D possibly TRBD2 on 5 matching bases. The material was PBMCs, obtained more than 750 days after a first intestinal transplant, on the day of a second. Written as DNA, the CDR3 is TGTGCCAGCACCATCGCAACGGCGGGTGGCGAGCAGTACTTC. This translates into CASTIATAGGEQYF.